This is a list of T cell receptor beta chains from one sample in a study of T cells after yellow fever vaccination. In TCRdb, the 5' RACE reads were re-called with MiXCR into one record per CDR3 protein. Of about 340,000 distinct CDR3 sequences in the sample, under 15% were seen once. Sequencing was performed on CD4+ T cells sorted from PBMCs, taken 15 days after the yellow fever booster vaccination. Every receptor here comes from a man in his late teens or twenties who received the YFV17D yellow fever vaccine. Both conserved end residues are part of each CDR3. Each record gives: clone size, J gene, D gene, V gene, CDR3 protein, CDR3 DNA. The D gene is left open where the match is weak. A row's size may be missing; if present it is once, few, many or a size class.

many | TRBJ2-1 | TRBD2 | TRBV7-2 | CASSLVAGVWNEQFF | TGTGCCAGCAGCTTAGTGGCGGGGGTCTGGAATGAGCAGTTCTTC
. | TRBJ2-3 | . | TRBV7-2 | CASTPRRDTQYF | TGTGCCAGCACCCCACGGCGGGATACGCAGTATTTT
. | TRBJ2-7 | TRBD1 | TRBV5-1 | CASSWGQGAYEQYF | TGCGCCAGCAGCTGGGGACAGGGGGCCTACGAGCAGTACTTC
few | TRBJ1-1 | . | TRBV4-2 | CASSQSLRENTEAFF | TGTGCCAGCAGCCAATCACTCAGGGAGAACACTGAAGCTTTCTTT
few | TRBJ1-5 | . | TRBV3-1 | CASSQDSTNQPQHF | TGTGCCAGCAGCCAAGATTCCACCAATCAGCCCCAGCATTTT
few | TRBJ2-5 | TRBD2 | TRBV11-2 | CASSQGLAGLETQYF | TGTGCCAGCAGCCAGGGACTAGCGGGGCTAGAGACCCAGTACTTC
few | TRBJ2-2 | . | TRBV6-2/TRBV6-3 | CASSYSSGKAGELFF | TGTGCCAGCAGTTACTCCTCCGGGAAAGCCGGGGAGCTGTTTTTT
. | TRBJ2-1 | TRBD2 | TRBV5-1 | CASSLLAGVSYNEQFF | TGCGCCAGCAGCTTGTTAGCGGGGGTGTCCTACAATGAGCAGTTCTTC
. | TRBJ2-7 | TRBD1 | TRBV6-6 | CASSGNDRVLGEQYF | TGTGCCAGCAGTGGGAACGACAGGGTTCTCGGTGAGCAGTACTTC
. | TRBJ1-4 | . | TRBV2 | CASSEERGAEKLFF | TGTGCCAGCAGTGAAGAGAGAGGGGCCGAAAAACTGTTTTTT
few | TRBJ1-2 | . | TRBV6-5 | CASSSGSGARGYTF | TGTGCCAGCAGTTCGGGGTCGGGGGCCCGGGGCTACACCTTC
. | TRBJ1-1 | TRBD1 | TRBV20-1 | CSASQGLRTEAFF | TGCAGTGCTTCACAGGGGTTGAGGACTGAAGCTTTCTTT
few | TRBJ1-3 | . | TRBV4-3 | CASSQEIGLRATGNTIYF | TGCGCCAGCAGCCAAGAAATCGGTTTACGGGCGACTGGAAACACCATATATTTT
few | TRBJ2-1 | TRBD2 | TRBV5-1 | CASSFVLAGGYEQFF | TGCGCCAGCAGCTTTGTACTAGCGGGGGGGTATGAGCAGTTCTTC
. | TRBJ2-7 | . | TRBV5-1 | CASSLEGRYEQYF | TGCGCCAGCAGCTTGGAGGGGAGGTACGAGCAGTACTTC
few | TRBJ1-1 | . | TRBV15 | CATSGAGGTEAFF | TGTGCCACCAGCGGGGCCGGGGGCACTGAAGCTTTCTTT
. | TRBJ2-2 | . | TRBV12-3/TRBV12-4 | CASSFSGEVGELFF | TGTGCCAGCAGTTTCTCAGGGGAGGTCGGGGAGCTGTTTTTT
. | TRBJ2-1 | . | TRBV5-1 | CASSPEGGNYNEQFF | TGCGCCAGCAGCCCCGAGGGGGGGAATTACAATGAGCAGTTCTTC
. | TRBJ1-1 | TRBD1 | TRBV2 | CASSVTGGSTEAFF | TGTGCCAGCAGTGTTACAGGGGGCTCGACTGAAGCTTTCTTT
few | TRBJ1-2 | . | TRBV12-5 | CASGSAGVGGYTF | TGTGCTAGTGGTTCCGCCGGTGTCGGTGGCTACACCTTC
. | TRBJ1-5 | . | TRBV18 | CASSPLANQPQHF | TGTGCCAGCTCACCCCTAGCCAATCAGCCCCAGCATTTT
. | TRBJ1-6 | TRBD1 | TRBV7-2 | CASSLRGQGLSPLHF | TGTGCCAGCAGCTTAAGGGGACAGGGGTTATCACCCCTCCACTTT
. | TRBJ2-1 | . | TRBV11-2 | CASTHGWAPKQFF | TGTGCCAGCACGCACGGCTGGGCCCCGAAGCAGTTCTTC
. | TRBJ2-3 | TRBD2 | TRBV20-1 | CSARDARGGAGSTDTQYF | TGCAGTGCTAGAGATGCTCGCGGGGGGGCGGGCAGCACAGATACGCAGTATTTT
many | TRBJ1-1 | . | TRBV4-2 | CASSQGGDIRNPEAFF | TGTGCCAGCAGCCAAGGGGGGGACATCAGGAACCCTGAAGCTTTCTTT
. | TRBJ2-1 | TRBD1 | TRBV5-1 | CASSLRGQGVNEQFF | TGCGCCAGCAGCTTGAGGGGACAGGGGGTAAATGAGCAGTTCTTC
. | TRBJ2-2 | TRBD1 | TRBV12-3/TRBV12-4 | CASSSPGQGSTGELFF | TGTGCCAGCAGTTCACCGGGACAGGGTAGTACCGGGGAGCTGTTTTTT
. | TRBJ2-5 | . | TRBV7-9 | CASSWVQETQYF | TGTGCCAGCAGCTGGGTCCAAGAGACCCAGTACTTC
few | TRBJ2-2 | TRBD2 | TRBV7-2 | CASSLVRGGNTGELFF | TGTGCCAGCAGCTTAGTGCGGGGGGGAAACACCGGGGAGCTGTTTTTT
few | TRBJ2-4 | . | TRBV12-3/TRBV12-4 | CASSPEAGRAKNIQYF | TGTGCCAGCAGCCCCGAGGCGGGGCGGGCCAAAAACATTCAGTACTTC
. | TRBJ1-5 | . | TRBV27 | CASRAPPGQPQHF | TGTGCCAGCAGAGCCCCACCTGGGCAGCCCCAGCATTTT
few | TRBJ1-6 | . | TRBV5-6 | CASSLGDFNSPLHF | TGTGCCAGCAGCTTGGGGGACTTTAATTCACCCCTCCACTTT
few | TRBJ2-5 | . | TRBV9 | CASSVADETQYF | TGTGCCAGCAGCGTAGCTGACGAGACCCAGTACTTC
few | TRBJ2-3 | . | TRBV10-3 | CAIHPGRGASTDTQYF | TGTGCCATCCATCCAGGACGGGGGGCGTCCACAGATACGCAGTATTTT
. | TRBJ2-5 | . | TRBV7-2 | CASSLVPLHGETQYF | TGTGCCAGCAGCTTAGTTCCCCTTCATGGCGAGACCCAGTACTTC
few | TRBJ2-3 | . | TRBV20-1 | CSVGRTDTQYF | TGCAGTGTTGGCCGCACAGATACGCAGTATTTT
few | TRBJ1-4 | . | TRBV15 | CATSRDRGGANEKLFF | TGTGCCACCAGCAGAGATCGGGGTGGGGCTAATGAAAAACTGTTTTTT
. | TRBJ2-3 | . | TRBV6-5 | CASISPGATDTQYF | TGTGCCAGCATCTCTCCGGGGGCCACAGATACGCAGTATTTT
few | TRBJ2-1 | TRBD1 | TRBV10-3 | CAISWDSLANEQFF | TGTGCCATCAGCTGGGACAGCTTAGCTAATGAGCAGTTCTTC
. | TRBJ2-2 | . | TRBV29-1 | CSVEVQRNTGELFF | TGCAGCGTTGAAGTACAGCGGAACACCGGGGAGCTGTTTTTT
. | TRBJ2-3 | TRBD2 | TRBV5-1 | CASSSGLAHADTQYF | TGCGCCAGCAGCTCGGGACTAGCCCATGCAGATACGCAGTATTTT
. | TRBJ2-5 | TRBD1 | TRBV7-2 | CASSTLRDSMGKTQYF | TGTGCCAGCAGCACCCTCCGGGACAGTATGGGGAAGACCCAGTACTTC
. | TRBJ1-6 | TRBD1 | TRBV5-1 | CASSLGGQGGSPLHF | TGCGCCAGCAGCCTTGGGGGACAGGGCGGATCACCCCTCCACTTT
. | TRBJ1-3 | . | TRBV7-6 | CASSLEAQVSGNTIYF | TGTGCCAGCAGCTTAGAGGCACAGGTCTCTGGAAACACCATCTATTTT
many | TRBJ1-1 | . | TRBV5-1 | CASSRGGTEAFF | TGCGCCAGCAGCCGAGGGGGCACTGAAGCTTTCTTT
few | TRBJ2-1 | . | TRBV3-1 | CASSPRQGGRYNEQFF | TGTGCCAGCAGCCCCAGACAGGGAGGTAGATACAATGAGCAGTTCTTC
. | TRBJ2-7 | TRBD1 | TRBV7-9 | CASSWFSGQPYEQYF | TGTGCCAGCAGCTGGTTCTCGGGACAGCCCTACGAGCAGTACTTC
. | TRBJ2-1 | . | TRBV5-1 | CASSLVAAVSYNEQFF | TGCGCCAGCAGCTTGGTAGCTGCGGTATCCTACAATGAGCAGTTCTTC
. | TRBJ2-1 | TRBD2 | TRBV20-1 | CSALSGGAMVEQFF | TGCAGTGCCCTTAGCGGGGGGGCTATGGTTGAGCAGTTCTTC
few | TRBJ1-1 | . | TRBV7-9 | CASSFSGWGTEAFF | TGTGCCAGCAGCTTCTCGGGGTGGGGCACTGAAGCTTTCTTT
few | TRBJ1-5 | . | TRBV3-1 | CASSPAGQGDQPQHF | TGTGCCAGCAGCCCCGCTGGGCAGGGAGATCAGCCCCAGCATTTT
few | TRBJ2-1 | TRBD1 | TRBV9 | CASSGPWTGLDEQFF | TGTGCCAGCAGCGGCCCCTGGACAGGGCTCGATGAGCAGTTCTTC
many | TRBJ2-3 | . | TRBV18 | CASSPDGRITDTQYF | TGTGCCAGCTCACCGGACGGACGAATCACAGATACGCAGTATTTT
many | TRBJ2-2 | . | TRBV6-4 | CASSGQNTGELFF | TGTGCCAGCAGTGGACAGAACACCGGGGAGCTGTTTTTT
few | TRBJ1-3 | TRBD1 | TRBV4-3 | CASSHDLGQGAAGNTIYF | TGCGCCAGCAGCCACGACCTCGGACAGGGGGCGGCTGGAAACACCATATATTTT
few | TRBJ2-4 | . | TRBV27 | CASSPTGDLAKNIQYF | TGTGCCAGCAGTCCCACCGGAGACCTAGCCAAAAACATTCAGTACTTC
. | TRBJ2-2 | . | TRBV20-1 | CSAPRTSRAFISGELFF | TGCAGTGCTCCACGTACAAGTCGGGCGTTCATCTCCGGGGAGCTGTTTTTT
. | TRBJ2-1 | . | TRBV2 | CASSGGRNSNEQFF | TGTGCCAGCAGTGGCGGCAGAAACAGCAATGAGCAGTTCTTC
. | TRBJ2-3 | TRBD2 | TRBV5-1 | CASSTRAPSGGGADTQYF | TGCGCCAGCAGCACCAGAGCCCCCAGCGGGGGGGGTGCAGATACGCAGTATTTT